Below, 24 T cell receptor beta chains from the same sample are listed, as sequenced in a study of T cell clones after liver transplantation. The method was immunoSEQ multiplex PCR; TCRdb's version includes in-frame clones alone and lacks a portion of them. The data show 20,000 to 25,000 clones, with approximately 68% seen just once and approximately 3% held by the top ten. This sample comprised CD4+ T cells from blood, obtained before liver transplant. All receptors derive from a human donor who received a liver transplant.

V and J are TRBV6-1 and TRBJ1-2; maybe TRBD1 (6 bases). This CDR3 contains 11 residues. The V end lost 6 bases, the J end lost 8 bases, and 10 bases lay between the germline ends. Germline CDR1 reads MNHNS; CDR2 reads SASEGT. In nucleotides, the CDR3 is TGTGCCAGCAGCATCAGGGGCGGCTACACCTTC. Residues: CASSIRGGYTF.

The genes are TRBV30 and TRBJ1-4; 8 nucleotides agree with TRBD1. There are 12 residues in the CDR3. Trimming took 8 bases from V and 7 from J; bases not matched to a gene: 6. CDR1 is GTSNPN, CDR2 SVGIG, per germline (reference sequence). The CDR3 here is CAHDRGGEKLFF. As DNA, the CDR3 is TGTGCCCATGACAGGGGCGGTGAAAAACTGTTTTTT.

The V call is TRBV19, the J call TRBJ2-3; 12 bases align to TRBD2. The CDR3 is 15 amino acids. Looked up from germline, CDR1 is LNHDA and CDR2 is SQIVND (reference sequence). J was trimmed by 2 bases and V by 7 bases; bases with no gene match: 4. The CDR3 sequence: CASTSSGGDTDTQYF. CDR3 nucleotides: TGTGCCAGTACCTCTAGCGGGGGGGACACAGATACGCAGTATTTT.

This chain joins TRBV7-9 and TRBJ2-1; D gene uncertain. The germline V gene has CDR1 SEHNR and CDR2 FQNEAQ (reference sequence). Trimming shortened V by 0 bases and J by 9 bases, and 6 bases separated the two germline ends. This CDR3 spans 12 amino acids. CDR3 in DNA: TGTGCCAGCAGCTTAGCTGGTGGTGAGCAGTTCTTC. This translates into CASSLAGGEQFF. Supplemented by reference TRBV7-9 and TRBJ2-1, the full variable domain reads DTGVSQNPRHKITKRGQNVTFRCDPISEHNRLYWYRQTLGQGPEFLTYFQNEAQLEKSRLLSDRFSAERPKGSFSTLEIQRTEQGDSAMYLCASSLAGGEQFFGPGTRLTVL.

This clone appeared a single time. The V call is TRBV7-2, the J call TRBJ2-1, with 8 positions matching TRBD2. After removal of 5 bases from V and 6 bases from J, the junction contained 9 bases not matched to a gene. Germline loops: CDR1 SGHTA, CDR2 FQGNSA. There are 15 residues in the CDR3. This CDR3 is CASSLGSGRTNEQFF. The CDR3 DNA reads TGTGCCAGCAGCCTTGGAAGCGGGAGAACCAATGAGCAGTTCTTC.

This clone was picked up a small number of times. The rearrangement uses TRBV18 and TRBJ2-5, with TRBD2 matching over 7 bases. The germline V gene encodes CDR1 KGHSH and CDR2 LQKENI. Trimming took 2 bases from V and 3 from J; bases not matched to a gene: 6. The CDR3 runs to 15 residues. In DNA, the CDR3 is TGTGCCAGCTCACCAGGAAAGAGCGGGGAAGAGACCCAGTACTTC. This translates into CASSPGKSGEETQYF. Drawing the rest from reference TRBV18 and TRBJ2-5, the complete variable domain is NAGVMQNPRHLVRRRGQEARLRCSPMKGHSHVYWYRQLPEEGLKFMVYLQKENIIDESGMPKERFSAEFPKEGPSILRIQQVVRGDSAAYFCASSPGKSGEETQYFGPGTRLLVL.

The gene calls are TRBV2 and TRBJ2-3; maybe TRBD2 (5 bases). CDR1 is SNHLY and CDR2 is FYNNEI in the germline V gene. This CDR3 has 16 residues. V shed 5 bases and J shed 0 bases, with 15 bases lying between them. The CDR3 DNA reads as TGTGCCAGCAGTCTCCTAGCAGCGACTAGCACAGATACGCAGTATTTT. The encoded protein is CASSLLAATSTDTQYF.

This clone was seen only once. The J gene is TRBJ2-7, the V gene TRBV5-6, with D perhaps assigned TRBD1 or TRBD2 (6 bases each). V was shortened by 3 bases and J by 8 bases, with 18 bases between the two germline ends. Germline lookup yields CDR1 SGHDT and CDR2 YYEEEE. The CDR3 has 14 amino acids. CDR3 nucleotide sequence: TGTGCCAGCAGCTCTCTGCTCGCCGGGGGCAAGCAGTACGTC. This translates into CASSSLLAGGKQYV.

A few counts support this clone. This chain connects TRBV6-5 to TRBJ1-2; TRBD1 is a possible D gene (5 bases). CDR3 length equals 14 residues. Germline V lookup: CDR1 MNHEY, CDR2 SVGAGI. V lost 7 bases to trimming and J lost 1 base, with 13 bases between them. The CDR3 region is CASMGRGLNYGYTF. Written as DNA, the CDR3 is TGTGCCAGCATGGGAAGGGGCCTTAACTATGGCTACACCTTC.

The V gene is TRBV5-1, the J gene TRBJ1-6, with 7 bases that match TRBD1. The germline gives CDR1 SGHRS, CDR2 YFSETQ. The CDR3 is 14 residues long. The junction had 4 bases not matched to a gene; V was cut back by 4 bases and J by 6 bases. For the CDR3, the DNA is TGCGCCAGCAGCCCAGGGGGGGGTAATTCACCCCTCCACTTT. As protein: CASSPGGGNSPLHF.

V is TRBV27 and J is TRBJ1-6; the D is unclear. V gave up 3 bases and J gave up 5 bases, with 11 bases separating them. The CDR3 is 15 amino acids. Per the germline V gene, CDR1 is MNHEY and CDR2 is SMNVEV (reference sequence). Written as DNA, the CDR3 is TGTGCCAGCAGTTTTTCGAGGCCAGATAATTCACCCCTCCACTTT. Protein sequence: CASSFSRPDNSPLHF.

This chain connects TRBV5-1 to TRBJ2-3; tentatively, D is TRBD2 (6 bases). Germline lookup yields CDR1 SGHRS and CDR2 YFSETQ. V dropped 4 bases and J dropped 5 bases, with 20 bases sitting between them. The CDR3 runs to 16 residues. The CDR3 coding sequence is TGCGCCAGCAGCCCGCCGATCCGGGAGTATGGAGATACGCAGTATTTT. It specifies CASSPPIREYGDTQYF.

The chain couples TRBV5-1 to TRBJ1-2, with 8 bases lining up with TRBD1. Germline V gene data show CDR1 as SGHRS and CDR2 as YFSETQ. There are 17 residues in the CDR3. With 0 bases clipped from V and 5 bases from J, the junction kept 12 bases outside the gene matches. CDR3 residues: CASSLGVGARGLYGYTF. In DNA form, the CDR3 reads TGCGCCAGCAGCTTGGGGGTTGGGGCCAGGGGGCTGTATGGCTACACCTTC.

V gene TRBV27 combines with J gene TRBJ1-6; tentatively, D is TRBD1 (5 bases). Germline V gene lookup returns CDR1 MNHEY and CDR2 SMNVEV (reference sequence). The germline V and J ends were trimmed by 0 bases and 6 bases, with 9 bases remaining between them. The CDR3 spans 15 residues. CDR3 DNA sequence: TGTGCCAGCAGTTTATCGGCAGGGTCTAATTCACCCCTCCACTTT. This codes for CASSLSAGSNSPLHF.

This clone showed up just once. This chain uses TRBV30 with TRBJ2-5; 7 bases align to TRBD1. Per the germline V gene, CDR1 is GTSNPN and CDR2 is SVGIG (reference sequence). Losses at the gene ends were 0 bases for V and 5 bases for J; bases not matched to a gene: 6. CDR3 length: 14 amino acids. In DNA form, the CDR3 reads TGTGCCTGGAGTGTAGGGGGCAGCTATGAGACCCAGTACTTC. Its protein product is CAWSVGGSYETQYF. Using reference TRBV30 and TRBJ2-5 for the parts outside the CDR3, the full variable domain is SQTIHQWPATLVQPVGSPLSLECTVEGTSNPNLYWYRQAAGRGLQLLFYSVGIGQISSEVPQNLSASRPQDRQFILSSKKLLLSDSGFYLCAWSVGGSYETQYFGPGTRLLVL.

This clone has just a few counts. This chain uses TRBV27 with TRBJ1-5, with D tentatively TRBD1 (5 bases). V lost 3 bases, J lost 6 bases, and 12 bases lay in between. CDR1 and CDR2 (germline): MNHEY, SMNVEV (reference sequence). This CDR3 has 14 amino acids. CDR3 residues: CASSFTGYSQPQHF. The CDR3 DNA reads TGTGCCAGCAGTTTCACAGGATATAGTCAGCCCCAGCATTTT.

Regarding this clone: Other nucleotide sequences in the sample specify the same CDR3. The V and J genes are TRBV18 and TRBJ2-3, with 16 bases lining up with TRBD2. Germline V gene lookup returns CDR1 KGHSH and CDR2 LQKENI. V lost 3 bases to trimming and J lost 4 bases; unmatched junction nucleotides: 1. The CDR3 is 16 residues long. CDR3 sequence reads: CASSPGLAGGPDTQYF. Here the CDR3 DNA reads TGTGCCAGCTCACCGGGACTAGCGGGAGGGCCAGATACGCAGTATTTT.

The chain recombines TRBV29-1 with TRBJ2-2; D ambiguous. CDR1 SQVTM and CDR2 ANQGSEA come from the germline V gene. This CDR3 is built from 11 residues. Trimming stripped 4 bases from V and 6 bases from J, with 6 bases between. In nucleotides, the CDR3 is TGCAGCGTTGCTAACTCCGGGGAGCTGTTTTTT. This sequence encodes CSVANSGELFF.

The chain uses TRBV28 and TRBJ2-7; tentatively, D is TRBD2 (6 bases). The CDR3 sequence is 15 residues long. V was clipped by 8 bases and J by 0 bases, with 17 bases between them. The V gene's germline CDR1 is MDHEN and CDR2 SYDVKM. CDR3: CASVLSLGGSYEQYF. The CDR3 nucleotides read TGTGCCAGCGTTCTGTCCTTGGGGGGCTCCTACGAGCAGTACTTC.

The V gene is TRBV4-2, the J gene TRBJ2-1; 7 bases agree with TRBD2. CDR1 and CDR2 (germline): LGHNA, YNFKEQ. The CDR3 contains 16 residues. V lost 3 bases and J lost 5; bases outside the gene matches: 10. The CDR3 coding sequence is TGTGCCAGCAGCCACTTGACTAGCAGGACGAACAATGAGCAGTTCTTC. The encoded protein is CASSHLTSRTNNEQFF.

This clone was observed a handful of times. V usage is TRBV6-6 and J usage is TRBJ2-7; 8 nucleotides line up with TRBD2. This CDR3 comprises 13 residues. Germline V gene lookup returns CDR1 MNHNY and CDR2 SVGAGI (reference sequence). Trimming cost V 5 bases and J 2 bases; bases outside gene matches: 2. The CDR3 DNA follows: TGTGCCAGCAGTAAAGCGGGAGCCTACGAGCAGTACGTC. Translated: CASSKAGAYEQYV.

The J gene is TRBJ1-5, the V gene TRBV5-8, with 10 nucleotides matching TRBD1. The CDR3 is made up of 15 amino acids. CDR1 and CDR2 from the germline V gene are SGHTS and YDEGEE. V shed 3 bases, J shed 4 bases, and the junction held 4 bases outside the gene matches. CDR3 coding DNA: TGTGCCAGCAGCTCAGGGACAGGGGAGAATCAGCCCCAGCATTTT. Translating gives CASSSGTGENQPQHF.

J is TRBJ2-1 and V is TRBV29-1; 14 nucleotides align to TRBD2. Germline CDR1 reads SQVTM; CDR2 reads ANQGSEA. Trimming took 7 bases from V and 9 from J; bases not matched to a gene: 8. This CDR3 spans 14 amino acids. In DNA form, the CDR3 reads TGCAGCGCACCGGGACTAGCGGGAGTCGGTGAGCAGTTCTTC. It specifies CSAPGLAGVGEQFF.

The chain combines TRBV5-1 with TRBJ2-3, with 8 bases that match TRBD1. V was pared by 0 bases and J by 3 bases, with 9 bases of the junction left unmatched. Germline V gives CDR1 SGHRS, CDR2 YFSETQ. This CDR3 comprises 17 residues. This CDR3 reads CASSLAPTGGGTDTQYF. The DNA for the CDR3 is TGCGCCAGCAGCTTGGCCCCTACAGGGGGAGGTACAGATACGCAGTATTTT.